These 14 T cell receptor beta chains share one sample of origin, sequenced in a study of T cell repertoires in cytomegalovirus infection. Using its own MiXCR run on the reads, TCRdb lists one record per CDR3 protein. The sample shows under 850,000 distinct CDR3 sequences, 35% of them seen only once. The sequenced material came from PBMCs. These receptors all come from a human donor in good health (CMV status not recorded). Some clones in this sample may be carry-over from other donors' samples.

The chain couples TRBV10-3 to TRBJ2-7; either TRBD1 or TRBD2 may fit D (5 bases each). The V gene lost 5 bases and the J gene lost 6 bases, with 14 bases spanning the gap. From germline, CDR1 is ENHRY and CDR2 SYGVKD. The CDR3 spans 13 residues. CDR3 coding DNA: TGTGCCATCAGTCTAACAGGAGGAGCCGAGCAGTACTTC. Its translation is CAISLTGGAEQYF.

This chain connects TRBV29-1 to TRBJ2-6; 7 bases match TRBD2. The germline CDR1 and CDR2 sequences are SQVTM and ANQGSEA. The CDR3 is 15 amino acids. Trimming took 8 bases from V and 3 from J; bases not matched to a gene: 10. CDR3 DNA: TGCAGCCCCTACCAGCGGGGCGGTGGGGCCAACGTCCTGACTTTC. Translation: CSPYQRGGGANVLTF.

This clonotype was recorded many times. The rearrangement links TRBV7-6 to TRBJ2-7, with TRBD2 matching over 12 bases. Trimming at V came to 5 bases and at J to 4 bases, leaving 12 bases not matched to a gene. The CDR3 covers 17 residues. Germline V gives CDR1 SGHVS, CDR2 FNYEAQ. The CDR3 sequence is CASSPYFLLAGGYEQYF. CDR3 in DNA: TGTGCCAGCAGCCCATATTTCTTACTAGCGGGGGGTTACGAGCAGTACTTC. Drawing the rest from reference TRBV7-6 and TRBJ2-7, the complete variable domain is GAGVSQSPRYKVTKRGQDVALRCDPISGHVSLYWYRQALGQGPEFLTYFNYEAQQDKSGLPNDRFSAERPEGSISTLTIQRTEQRDSAMYRCASSPYFLLAGGYEQYFGPGTRLTVT.

This chain connects TRBV15 to TRBJ1-4; D is uncertain. V gave up 6 bases and J gave up 2 bases, with 7 bases separating them. The length of the CDR3 is 13 residues. Germline CDR1 reads LNHNV; CDR2 reads YYDKDF (reference sequence). For the CDR3, the DNA is TGTGCCACCAGGAGGGCGACTAATGAAAAACTGTTTTTT. It is translated as CATRRATNEKLFF.

This clonotype was seen a few times. This chain joins TRBV5-6 and TRBJ1-1, with 7 bases that match TRBD1. Germline V gene data show CDR1 as SGHDT and CDR2 as YYEEEE. J lost 5 bases, V lost 3 bases, and 7 bases had no gene match. CDR3 length: 14 amino acids. The CDR3 reads CASSSTGERTEAFF. CDR3 DNA: TGTGCCAGCAGCTCCACAGGGGAGAGGACTGAAGCTTTCTTT.

In its sample, this clonotype was seen a few times. The V and J genes are TRBV9 and TRBJ2-5; the D gene is possibly TRBD2 (5 bases). This CDR3 has 15 amino acids. Germline V gene lookup returns CDR1 SGDLS and CDR2 YYNGEE. V gave up 0 bases and J gave up 5 bases, with 14 bases separating them. Written as DNA, the CDR3 is TGTGCCAGCAGCGTAGGGGTTAGCGTCGGGGAGACCCAGTACTTC. It yields the protein CASSVGVSVGETQYF.

The chain recombines TRBV7-3 with TRBJ2-2, with TRBD1 matching over 9 bases. This CDR3 has 16 amino acids. With V trimmed by 1 base and J by 5 bases, 5 bases remained unmatched. Germline values: CDR1 SGHTA, CDR2 FQGTGA. DNA of the CDR3: TGTGCCAGCAGCTTAAGGAGTGACAGGGGGACCGGGGAGCTGTTTTTT. Translating gives CASSLRSDRGTGELFF.

A few counts support this clonotype. V is TRBV28 and J is TRBJ1-5; D gene uncertain. From germline, CDR1 is MDHEN and CDR2 SYDVKM. This CDR3 is 10 amino acids long. V lost 7 bases and J lost 15, with 13 bases in between. The CDR3 sequence: CASTSGEWHF. Written as DNA, the CDR3 is TGTGCCAGCACCTCCGGGGAGTGGCATTTT.

This clonotype has only a few counts. The genes are TRBV25-1 and TRBJ2-3; no clear D gene. The germline V gene has CDR1 MGHDK and CDR2 SYGVNS. The V end lost 1 base, the J end lost 2 bases, and 16 bases lay between the germline ends. This CDR3 region has 17 residues. DNA of the CDR3: TGTGCCAGCAGTGAATCTGTTGGAGTAGACTTCACAGATACGCAGTATTTT. Translation gives CASSESVGVDFTDTQYF.

The J gene is TRBJ2-7, the V gene TRBV10-3; D is perhaps TRBD2 (5 bases). CDR1 ENHRY and CDR2 SYGVKD come from the germline V gene. V lost 4 bases, J lost 3 bases, and 10 bases lay in between. This CDR3 has 13 residues. CDR3 sequence (DNA): TGTGCCATCAGTGTCGCCGCGGGCTACGAGCAGTACTTC. Translation gives CAISVAAGYEQYF.

In its sample, this clonotype was seen a few times. The genes are TRBV6-5 and TRBJ2-1; no firm D call. The V and J ends lost 2 bases and 4 bases respectively, with 6 bases between them. Germline lookup yields CDR1 MNHEY and CDR2 SVGAGI. This CDR3 is built from 13 residues. The CDR3 loop is CASSYGQYNEQFF. Written as DNA, the CDR3 is TGTGCCAGCAGTTACGGCCAGTACAATGAGCAGTTCTTC.

The chain recombines TRBV29-1 with TRBJ1-2; no clear D. Germline CDR1 reads SQVTM; CDR2 reads ANQGSEA. Trimming stripped 7 bases from V and 0 bases from J, with 15 bases between. The CDR3 consists of 14 residues. The CDR3 sequence: CSARQQGTNYGYTF. CDR3 coding DNA: TGCAGCGCACGACAACAAGGGACTAACTATGGCTACACCTTC. The entire variable domain, with the rest obtained from reference TRBV29-1 and TRBJ1-2, is as follows: SAVISQKPSRDICQRGTSLTIQCQVDSQVTMMFWYRQQPGQSLTLIATANQGSEATYESGFVIDKFPISRPNLTFSTLTVSNMSPEDSSIYLCSARQQGTNYGYTFGSGTRLTVV.

The chain employs TRBV15 and TRBJ1-3; the match to TRBD1 covers 7 bases. Looked up from germline, CDR1 is LNHNV and CDR2 is YYDKDF (reference sequence). V was pared by 5 bases and J by 2 bases, with 6 bases of the junction left unmatched. There are 15 residues in the CDR3. The CDR3 region is CATSLQGTPGNTIYF. Here the CDR3 DNA reads TGTGCCACCAGCCTACAGGGGACCCCTGGAAACACCATATATTTT.

The rearrangement uses TRBV7-1 and TRBJ2-3, with D unclear. TRBV7-1 is an ORF; its function is uncertain. The V end lost 11 bases, the J end lost 0 bases, and 21 bases lay between the germline ends. The CDR3 has 16 residues. CDR3: CAPNPSSGLSTDTQYF. The CDR3 DNA follows: TGTGCCCCTAACCCATCATCGGGCCTTAGCACAGATACGCAGTATTTT.